One T cell receptor delta chain is described in this entry. Its cognate antigen is unknown. These data are taken from a study of human gamma delta and Vdelta1 T cells. TCRdb fed the PCR reads into CATT to redo clone calling. The sample includes over 10,000 delta-chain clones, roughly 45% of them seen just once. Study-wide findings and caveats: Reportedly, Delta One T cells were polyclonal and broadly targeted acute myeloid leukemia.

The CDR3 is 24 residues long. V lost 0 bases, J lost 4 bases, and 40 bases lay in between. In germline, CDR1 is TSESDYY, CDR2 QEAYKQQN. This clonotype was sampled from a human donor in good health. The sequenced sample consisted of Vdelta1 gamma-delta T cells from blood grown in culture (DOT cells). The V and J genes are TRAV38-2/DV8 and TRDJ1; D possibly matches TRDD2 or TRDD3 (6 bases each). In DNA, the CDR3 is TGTGCTTATAGGAGCGGACCCCTTGGAACCCCAGGGGCTGGGGACAATCCTACGGGCGATAAACTCATCTTT. This gives the protein CAYRSGPLGTPGAGDNPTGDKLIF.